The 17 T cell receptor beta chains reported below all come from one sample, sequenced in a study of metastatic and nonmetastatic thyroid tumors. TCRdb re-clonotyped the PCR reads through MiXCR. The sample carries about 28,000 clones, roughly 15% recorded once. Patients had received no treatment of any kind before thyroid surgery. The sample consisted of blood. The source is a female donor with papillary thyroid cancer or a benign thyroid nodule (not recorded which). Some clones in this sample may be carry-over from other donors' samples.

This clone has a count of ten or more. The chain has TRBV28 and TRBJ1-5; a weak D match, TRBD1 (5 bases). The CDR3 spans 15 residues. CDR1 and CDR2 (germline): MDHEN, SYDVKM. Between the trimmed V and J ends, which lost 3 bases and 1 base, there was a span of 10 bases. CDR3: CASSFQGRSNQPQHF. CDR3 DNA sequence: TGTGCCAGCAGTTTCCAGGGAAGGAGCAATCAGCCCCAGCATTTT.

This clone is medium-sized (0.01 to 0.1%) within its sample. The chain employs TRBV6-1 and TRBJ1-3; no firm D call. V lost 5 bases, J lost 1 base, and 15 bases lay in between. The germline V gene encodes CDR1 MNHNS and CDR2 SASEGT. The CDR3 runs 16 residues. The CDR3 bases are TGTGCCAGCAGTCGCTCTGTGAGTCAATCTGGAAACACCATATATTTT. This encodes CASSRSVSQSGNTIYF.

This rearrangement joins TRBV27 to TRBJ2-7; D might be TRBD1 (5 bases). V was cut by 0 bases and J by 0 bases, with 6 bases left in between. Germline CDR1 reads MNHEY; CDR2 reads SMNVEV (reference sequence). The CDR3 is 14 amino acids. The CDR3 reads CASSLSTASYEQYF. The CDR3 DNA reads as TGTGCCAGCAGTTTATCGACAGCCTCCTACGAGCAGTACTTC.

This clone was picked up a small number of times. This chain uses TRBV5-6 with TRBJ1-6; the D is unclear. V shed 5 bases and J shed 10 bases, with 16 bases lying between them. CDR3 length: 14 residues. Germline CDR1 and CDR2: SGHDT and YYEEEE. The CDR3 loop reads CASRLTWGNSPLHF. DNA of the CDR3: TGTGCCAGCAGACTGACGTGGGGAAACTCACCCCTCCACTTT.

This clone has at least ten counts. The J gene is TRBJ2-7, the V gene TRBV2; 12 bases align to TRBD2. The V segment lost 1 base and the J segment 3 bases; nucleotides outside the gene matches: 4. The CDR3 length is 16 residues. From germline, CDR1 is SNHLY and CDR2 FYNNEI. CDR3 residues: CASSEGTSGEIYEQYF. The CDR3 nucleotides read TGTGCCAGCAGTGAAGGGACTAGCGGGGAAATCTACGAGCAGTACTTC.

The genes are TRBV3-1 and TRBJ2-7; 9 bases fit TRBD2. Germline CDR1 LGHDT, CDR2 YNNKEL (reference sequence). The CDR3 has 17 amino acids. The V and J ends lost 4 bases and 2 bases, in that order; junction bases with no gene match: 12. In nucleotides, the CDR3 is TGTGCCAGCAGCCCCAACCTTCTAGCGGGAAACGCCTACGAGCAGTACTTC. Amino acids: CASSPNLLAGNAYEQYF.

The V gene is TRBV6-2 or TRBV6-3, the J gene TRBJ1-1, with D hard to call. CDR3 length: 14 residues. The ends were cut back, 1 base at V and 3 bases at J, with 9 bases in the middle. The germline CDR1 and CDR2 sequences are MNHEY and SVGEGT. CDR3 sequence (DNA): TGTGCCAGCAGTTACTGGGCTGAGGACACTGAAGCTTTCTTT. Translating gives CASSYWAEDTEAFF.

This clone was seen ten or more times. In nucleotides, the CDR3 is TGCAGTGCTAGAGTCGGACAGGGGGAAAATTCACCCCTCCACTTT. Protein: CSARVGQGENSPLHF. The chain links TRBV20-1 to TRBJ1-6; 10 positions agree with TRBD1. The CDR3 has 15 residues. The germline V gene has CDR1 DFQATT and CDR2 SNEGSKA (reference sequence). Trimming took 1 base from V and 7 from J; bases not matched to a gene: 4.

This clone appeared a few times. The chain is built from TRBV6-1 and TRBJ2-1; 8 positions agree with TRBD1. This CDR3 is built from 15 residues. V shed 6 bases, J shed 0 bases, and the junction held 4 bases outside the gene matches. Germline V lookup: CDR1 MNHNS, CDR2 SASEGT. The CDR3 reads CASSKTGASYNEQFF. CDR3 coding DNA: TGTGCCAGCAGCAAGACAGGGGCCTCCTACAATGAGCAGTTCTTC.

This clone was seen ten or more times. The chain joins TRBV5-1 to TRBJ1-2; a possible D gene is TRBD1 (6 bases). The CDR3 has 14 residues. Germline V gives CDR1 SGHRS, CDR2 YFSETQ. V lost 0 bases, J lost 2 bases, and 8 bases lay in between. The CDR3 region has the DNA TGCGCCAGCAGCTTGGACAGGGAAAACTATGGCTACACCTTC. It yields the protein CASSLDRENYGYTF.

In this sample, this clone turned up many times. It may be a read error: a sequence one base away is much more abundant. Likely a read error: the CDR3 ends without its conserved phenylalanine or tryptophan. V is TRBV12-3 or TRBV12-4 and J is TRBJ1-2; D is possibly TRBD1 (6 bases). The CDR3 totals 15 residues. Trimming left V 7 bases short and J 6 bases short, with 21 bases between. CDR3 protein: CASTPTQGIFDGYTL. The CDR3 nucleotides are TGTGCCAGCACCCCCACGCAGGGGATTTTTGATGGCTACACCCTC.

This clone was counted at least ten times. The chain's CDR3 is CASSPWTGLGNEQFF. The CDR3 DNA reads as TGCGCCAGCAGCCCGTGGACAGGGTTGGGGAATGAGCAGTTCTTC. V usage is TRBV5-1 and J usage is TRBJ2-1, with 8 bases lining up with TRBD1. Germline-derived CDR1 and CDR2 are SGHRS and YFSETQ. The CDR3 is 15 residues long. The trim removed 4 bases at V and 7 bases at J, leaving 10 bases unmatched.

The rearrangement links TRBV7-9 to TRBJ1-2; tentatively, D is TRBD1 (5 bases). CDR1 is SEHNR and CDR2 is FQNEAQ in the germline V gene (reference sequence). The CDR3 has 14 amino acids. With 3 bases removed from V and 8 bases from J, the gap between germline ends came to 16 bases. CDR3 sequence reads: CASSLPQAGNGYTF. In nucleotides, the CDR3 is TGTGCCAGCAGCTTGCCACAGGCGGGGAACGGCTACACCTTC.

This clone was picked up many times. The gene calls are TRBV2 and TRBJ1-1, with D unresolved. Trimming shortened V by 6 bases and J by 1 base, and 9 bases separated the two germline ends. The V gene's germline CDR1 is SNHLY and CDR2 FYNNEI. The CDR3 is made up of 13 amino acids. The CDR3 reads CASSLWGNTEAFF. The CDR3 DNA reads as TGTGCCAGCAGCTTGTGGGGGAACACTGAAGCTTTCTTT. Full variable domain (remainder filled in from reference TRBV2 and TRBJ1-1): EPEVTQTPSHQVTQMGQEVILRCVPISNHLYFYWYRQILGQKVEFLVSFYNNEISEKSEIFDDQFSVERPDGSNFTLKIRSTKLEDSAMYFCASSLWGNTEAFFGQGTRLTVV.

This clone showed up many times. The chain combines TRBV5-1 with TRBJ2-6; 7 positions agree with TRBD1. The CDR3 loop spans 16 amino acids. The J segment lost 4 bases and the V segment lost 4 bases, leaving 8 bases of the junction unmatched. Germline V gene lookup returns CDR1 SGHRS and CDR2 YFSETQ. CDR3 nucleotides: TGCGCCAGCAGCCCCACGACAGGGTCCGGGGCCAACGTCCTGACTTTC. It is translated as CASSPTTGSGANVLTF.

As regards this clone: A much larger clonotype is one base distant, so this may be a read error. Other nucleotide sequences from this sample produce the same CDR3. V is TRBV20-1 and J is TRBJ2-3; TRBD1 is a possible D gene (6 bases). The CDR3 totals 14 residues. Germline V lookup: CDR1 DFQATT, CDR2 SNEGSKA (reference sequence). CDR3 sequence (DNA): TGCAGCGCTCTTACCAGGGGAGGCACAGATACGCAGTATTTT. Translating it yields CSALTRGGTDTQYF.

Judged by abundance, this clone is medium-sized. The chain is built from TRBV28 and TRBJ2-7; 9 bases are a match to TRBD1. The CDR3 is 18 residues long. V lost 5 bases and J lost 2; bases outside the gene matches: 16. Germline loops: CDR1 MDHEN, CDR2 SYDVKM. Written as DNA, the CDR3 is TGTGCCAGCAGTCCGAATCCCCGAAGACAGGGGGTGACCTACGAGCAGTACTTC. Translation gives CASSPNPRRQGVTYEQYF. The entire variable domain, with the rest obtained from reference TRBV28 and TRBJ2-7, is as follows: DVKVTQSSRYLVKRTGEKVFLECVQDMDHENMFWYRQDPGLGLRLIYFSYDVKMKEKGDIPEGYSVSREKKERFSLILESASTNQTSMYLCASSPNPRRQGVTYEQYFGPGTRLTVT.